What follows is one T cell receptor (beta chain) and its context. The antigen remains unidentified. These data belong to a study of vaccination effects on CD4 cells after COVID-19. Before any sequencing was done, the ViraFEST assay used viral peptide pools to expand antigen-specific CD4+ T cells. Following 10 days of culture, CD4+ T cells were isolated. A positive SARS-CoV-2 PCR test fell between March and December 2020. At days 3 and 7, half of the medium was exchanged for IL-2 medium. This CDR3 has 15 residues. V lost 0 bases to trimming and J lost 5 bases; unmatched junction nucleotides: 4. Germline V gene lookup returns CDR1 MGHRA and CDR2 YSYEKL. Repertoires were generated with immunoSEQ multiplex PCR, while TCRdb's copy carries only in-frame clones and drops some. Counted here are more than 20,000 clones, 60% to 80% occurring once; the ten biggest clones make up approximately 21%. Study-wide results and caveats: There was marked clonal contraction among infection- and vaccine-induced clones late after vaccination. Spike-reactive clones in convalescents after vaccination were chiefly newly vaccine-induced.

The V call is TRBV4-1, the J call TRBJ2-5, with TRBD1 identical over 9 bases. The source material was CD4+ T cells from PBMCs cultured with HCoV-NL63 spike peptides, sampled before COVID-19 vaccination. The sequence was collected from a human donor who had a prior SARS-CoV-2 infection. In DNA, the CDR3 is TGCGCCAGCAGCCAAGACGGGACAGGGTGGGAGACCCAGTACTTC. Protein sequence: CASSQDGTGWETQYF.